Each of the 19 T cell receptor beta chains below was sequenced from the same sample in a study of response to subunit inactivated influenza vaccine. Via MiXCR, TCRdb re-called the RT-PCR reads, giving one row per CDR3 protein. Among around 710,000 distinct CDR3 sequences listed, around 13% were seen once. This sample comprised PBMCs from blood, obtained less than 15 days before vaccination. The source of these receptors is a middle-aged man who received an inactivated influenza vaccine.

The chain is built from TRBV10-3 and TRBJ2-2; 13 nucleotides line up with TRBD2. V was pared by 6 bases and J by 4 bases, with 2 bases of the junction left unmatched. The germline gives CDR1 ENHRY, CDR2 SYGVKD. The CDR3 consists of 15 residues. The CDR3 region is CAIRWTSGGTGELFF. CDR3 nucleotide sequence: TGTGCCATCAGATGGACTAGCGGGGGCACCGGGGAGCTGTTTTTT.

The chain uses TRBV11-2 and TRBJ2-7, with D perhaps TRBD1 or TRBD2 (7 bases each). V lost 4 bases and J lost 6, with 13 bases in between. The CDR3 runs 13 residues. Germline V lookup: CDR1 SGHAT, CDR2 FQNNGV. In DNA, the CDR3 is TGTGCCAGCAGCTCCCAGGGGGGGGGCGAGCAGTACTTC. It yields the protein CASSSQGGGEQYF.

The chain is built from TRBV30 and TRBJ1-2; 11 bases agree with TRBD1. Germline CDR1 GTSNPN, CDR2 SVGIG (reference sequence). Trimming took 4 bases from V and 7 from J; bases not matched to a gene: 2. This CDR3 has 12 amino acids. CDR3 loop: CAWTGQGAGYTF. CDR3 nucleotides: TGTGCCTGGACCGGACAGGGGGCTGGCTACACCTTC. The variable domain in full, with the rest retrieved from reference TRBV30 and TRBJ1-2, is SQTIHQWPATLVQPVGSPLSLECTVEGTSNPNLYWYRQAAGRGLQLLFYSVGIGQISSEVPQNLSASRPQDRQFILSSKKLLLSDSGFYLCAWTGQGAGYTFGSGTRLTVV.

This clonotype was recorded once. The V call is TRBV20-1, the J call TRBJ2-5, with D possibly TRBD1 on 5 matching bases. V lost 4 bases to trimming and J lost 2 bases, with 17 bases between them. Germline CDR1 reads DFQATT; CDR2 reads SNEGSKA (reference sequence). This CDR3 is built from 15 residues. The CDR3 DNA sequence: TGCAGTGCTAAGGGGCTTTATAAGGGTCAAGAGACCCAGTACTTC. Translated: CSAKGLYKGQETQYF.

This chain links TRBV9 with TRBJ2-1, with D possibly TRBD2 on 6 matching bases. The V end was cut by 2 bases, the J end by 9 bases, with 12 bases between. The CDR3 contains 13 residues. The germline gives CDR1 SGDLS, CDR2 YYNGEE. The chain's CDR3 is CASSVQLAGEQFF. As DNA, the CDR3 is TGTGCCAGCAGCGTCCAACTAGCCGGTGAGCAGTTCTTC.

The rearrangement joins TRBV12-3 or TRBV12-4 to TRBJ1-4, with D possibly TRBD1 on 6 matching bases. V lost 5 bases, J lost 4 bases, and 11 bases lay in between. The CDR3 is 14 residues long. The CDR3 coding sequence is TGTGCCAGCAGTCGACAGGTCCTTAATGAAAAACTGTTTTTT. It is translated as CASSRQVLNEKLFF.

Ten or more counts support this clonotype. V usage is TRBV5-1 and J usage is TRBJ2-7, with 8 bases aligning to TRBD1. Germline V gene data show CDR1 as SGHRS and CDR2 as YFSETQ. V lost 3 bases to trimming and J lost 1 base; unmatched junction nucleotides: 9. This CDR3 comprises 16 residues. CDR3 nucleotides: TGCGCCAGCAGCTACTTCCCCGGACAGGGATCCTACGAGCAGTACTTC. Its translation is CASSYFPGQGSYEQYF.

The chain joins TRBV11-2 to TRBJ2-2; no clear D. Deletions cut 5 bases from V and 2 bases from J, with 21 bases between. This CDR3 has 18 amino acids. The V gene's germline CDR1 is SGHAT and CDR2 FQNNGV. The CDR3 loop is CASSPQVRLLPNTGELFF. DNA of the CDR3: TGTGCCAGCAGCCCCCAAGTGAGACTCCTTCCCAACACCGGGGAGCTGTTTTTT.

This clonotype has only a few counts. The chain carries TRBV6-2 or TRBV6-3 and TRBJ2-1; the D gene is possibly TRBD2 (6 bases). Trimming shortened V by 5 bases and J by 5 bases, and 10 bases separated the two germline ends. This CDR3 region has 13 residues. The germline CDR1 and CDR2 sequences are MNHEY and SVGEGT. The CDR3 reads CASSGDFDNEQFF. The CDR3 bases are TGTGCCAGCAGTGGGGACTTTGACAATGAGCAGTTCTTC.

This clonotype was recorded at least ten times. In DNA form, the CDR3 reads TGTGCCAGCAGTCAACTACAAAAATCCTACAATGAGCAGTTCTTC. Its protein product is CASSQLQKSYNEQFF. The chain recombines TRBV2 with TRBJ2-1, with unresolved D. The CDR3 has 15 residues. In germline, CDR1 is SNHLY, CDR2 FYNNEI. Trimming cost V 5 bases and J 1 base, with 12 bases left between them.

V is TRBV18 and J is TRBJ2-2; D is uncertain. The CDR3 consists of 16 residues. Trimming removed 0 bases from V and 0 bases from J, with 8 bases in between. From germline, CDR1 is KGHSH and CDR2 LQKENI. CDR3 sequence reads: CASSPPNSPNTGELFF. Here the CDR3 DNA reads TGTGCCAGCTCACCACCTAACAGCCCGAACACCGGGGAGCTGTTTTTT.

The rearrangement links TRBV19 to TRBJ2-5; tentatively, D is TRBD1 (5 bases). The germline V gene encodes CDR1 LNHDA and CDR2 SQIVND (reference sequence). The CDR3 runs 13 residues. Trimming removed 7 bases from V and 5 bases from J, with 14 bases in between. The CDR3 loop is CASTNPPGETQYF. The DNA of the CDR3 is TGTGCCAGTACCAACCCGCCAGGGGAGACCCAGTACTTC.

This clonotype was counted at least ten times. The chain carries TRBV7-9 and TRBJ1-2; TRBD1 agrees at 7 bases. Per germline, CDR1 SEHNR and CDR2 FQNEAQ (reference sequence). The CDR3 runs to 16 residues. V lost 5 bases, J lost 5 bases, and 14 bases stayed unmatched. CDR3 residues: CASSILKTGTTYGYTF. The CDR3 region has the DNA TGTGCCAGCAGCATATTAAAGACAGGGACGACTTATGGCTACACCTTC.

The genes are TRBV24-1 and TRBJ2-3, with 12 positions matching TRBD2. Germline V gene lookup returns CDR1 KGHDR and CDR2 SFDVKD. The V and J ends lost 3 bases and 4 bases, in that order; junction bases with no gene match: 10. This CDR3 region has 18 residues. The CDR3 DNA reads TGTGCCACCAGTGATGGAACTAGCGGGAGGCCGCGACCAGATACGCAGTATTTT. Its protein product is CATSDGTSGRPRPDTQYF.

This chain joins TRBV9 and TRBJ2-7; TRBD2 agrees at 12 bases. V trimming: 4 bases; J trimming: 3 bases; junction bases outside the gene matches: 8. This CDR3 is built from 16 residues. The germline gives CDR1 SGDLS, CDR2 YYNGEE. The CDR3 sequence: CASSSTSGRSLYEQYF. The CDR3 coding sequence is TGTGCCAGCAGCTCGACTAGCGGGAGAAGTCTCTACGAGCAGTACTTC.

The CDR3 loop is CASSRRAVNEQFF. DNA of the CDR3: TGTGCCAGCAGCCGACGAGCAGTCAATGAGCAGTTCTTC. V usage is TRBV12-3 or TRBV12-4 and J usage is TRBJ2-1; D is undetermined. The CDR3 length is 13 residues. The germline V and J ends were trimmed by 6 bases and 6 bases, with 12 bases remaining between them.

The CDR3 bases are TGCAGTGCTAGATCCCTGGGTGATAACTATGGCTACACCTTC. This encodes CSARSLGDNYGYTF. The V call is TRBV20-1, the J call TRBJ1-2; no clear D. The V gene lost 2 bases and the J gene lost 1 base, with 11 bases spanning the gap. Germline V lookup: CDR1 DFQATT, CDR2 SNEGSKA (reference sequence). The CDR3 has 14 amino acids.

The chain combines TRBV6-1 with TRBJ1-3, with a weak D call TRBD1 (5 bases). In germline, CDR1 is MNHNS, CDR2 SASEGT. The ends were cut back, 11 bases at V and 0 bases at J, with 11 bases in the middle. There are 13 residues in the CDR3. The CDR3 sequence: CASGHNSGNTIYF. DNA for the CDR3: TGTGCCTCCGGACACAACTCTGGAAACACCATATATTTT.

The chain combines TRBV6-5 with TRBJ2-6; either TRBD1 or TRBD2 may fit D (7 bases each). V lost 2 bases and J lost 0, with 14 bases in between. Germline lookup yields CDR1 MNHEY and CDR2 SVGAGI. The CDR3 is 18 residues long. For the CDR3, the DNA is TGTGCCAGCAGTTACCGACAGGGACTAACCTCTGGGGCCAACGTCCTGACTTTC. Amino acids: CASSYRQGLTSGANVLTF.